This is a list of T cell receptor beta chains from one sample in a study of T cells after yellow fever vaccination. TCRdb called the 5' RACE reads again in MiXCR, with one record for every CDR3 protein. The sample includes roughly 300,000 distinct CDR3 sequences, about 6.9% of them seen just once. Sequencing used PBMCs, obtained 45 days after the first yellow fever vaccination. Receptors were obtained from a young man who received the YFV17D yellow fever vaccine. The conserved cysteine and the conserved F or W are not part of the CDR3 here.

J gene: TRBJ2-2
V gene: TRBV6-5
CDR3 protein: ASSYSISRDTGELF

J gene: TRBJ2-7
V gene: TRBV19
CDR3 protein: ASRTSVGEYEQY

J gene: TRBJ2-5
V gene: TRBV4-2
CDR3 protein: ASSQPPRRGREETQY

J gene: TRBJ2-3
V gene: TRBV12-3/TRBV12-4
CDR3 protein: ASSSRDSVYDTQY

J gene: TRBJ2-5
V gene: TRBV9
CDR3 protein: ASSVGLEQETQY

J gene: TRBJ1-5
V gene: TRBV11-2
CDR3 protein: ASSLNAGSNQPQH

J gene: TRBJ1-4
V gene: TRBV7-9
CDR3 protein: ASSSTGSGEKLF

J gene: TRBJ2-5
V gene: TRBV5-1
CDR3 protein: ASSLQGPETQY

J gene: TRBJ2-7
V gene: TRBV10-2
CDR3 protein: ASGPGGLWEQY

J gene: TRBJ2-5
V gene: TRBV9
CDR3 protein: ASSALLAGGLETQY

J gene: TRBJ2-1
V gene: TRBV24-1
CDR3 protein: ATSESGRGIGEQF

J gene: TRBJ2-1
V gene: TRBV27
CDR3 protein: ASSEGLAGDPF

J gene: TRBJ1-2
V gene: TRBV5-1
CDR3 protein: ASGGTGGDSYT

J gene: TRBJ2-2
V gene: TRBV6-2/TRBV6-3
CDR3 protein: ASIGGTGELF

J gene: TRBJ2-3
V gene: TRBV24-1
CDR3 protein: ATSDLQGDSTDTQY

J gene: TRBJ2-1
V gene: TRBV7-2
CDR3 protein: ASSSFVGGYGEQF

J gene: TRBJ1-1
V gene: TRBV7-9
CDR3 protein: ASSLGVGRANTEAF

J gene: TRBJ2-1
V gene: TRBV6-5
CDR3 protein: ASSYGRGASMDEQF

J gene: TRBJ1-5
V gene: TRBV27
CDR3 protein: ASSLLQGNQPQH

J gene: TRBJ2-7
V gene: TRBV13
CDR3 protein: ASSFAGSYEQY

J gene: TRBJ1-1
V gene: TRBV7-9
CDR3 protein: ATLSGSNMNTEAF

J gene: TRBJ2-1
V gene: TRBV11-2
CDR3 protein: ASSVGQGDEQF

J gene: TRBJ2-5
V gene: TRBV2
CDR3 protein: ASSDRGPETQY

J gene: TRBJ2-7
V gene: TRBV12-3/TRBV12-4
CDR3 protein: ASSQGQTREQY